This T cell receptor (beta chain) was identified during a study of blood T cell repertoires in COVID-19. For the study at large: The cDNA or gDNA used as material had been derived from T cells, B-cell-depleted T cells, or PBMCs.

Sequencing was performed with immunoSEQ multiplex PCR; in TCRdb, only in-frame clones are kept and a portion is missing. The table has about 130,000 clones, around 80% seen once. This clone showed up just a few times. Other DNA sequences within the sample encode an identical CDR3. The sequencing sample was made of peripheral blood. This sequence was found in a man aged 35 to 55 with active or convalescent COVID-19.

CDR3 in DNA: TGTGCCTGGAGTGTAGGACTAGCGGGAGGAGAGACCCAGTACTTC. This gives the protein CAWSVGLAGGETQYF. The chain joins TRBV30 to TRBJ2-5, with 14 bases identical to TRBD2. Germline CDR1 and CDR2: GTSNPN and SVGIG (reference sequence). The length of the CDR3 is 15 residues. The V segment lost 0 bases and the J segment 4 bases; nucleotides outside the gene matches: 1.